This record looks at one TCR beta chain sequence and its context. Its antigen has not been determined. No qualities accompany the bases; no much larger clone lies one base away. This record comes from a study of T cell responses to AZD1222 COVID-19 vaccine (dated by TCRdb to 2020 to 2022). About the investigation overall: AZD1222 recipients with second doses at about 4 weeks or about 12 weeks were pooled, because spike-specific TCR depth and breadth did not differ between schedules. A total of about 240 trial participants underwent TCR sequencing, of whom around 200 received two doses of AZD1222 and about 25 received two doses of the MenACWY control vaccine. Trial participants were enrolled by age into 18-55, 56-69 and 70-plus year subgroups, with roughly 160, 29 and 62 TCR-sequenced participants respectively.

The CDR3 regions of human TCRbeta chains were analyzed by immunosequencing. On the authors' methods: TCRs in the repertoires were compared against a reference library of SARS-CoV-2-specific TCRs that had been generated with the MIRA antigen-specificity platform. Breadth was defined as the fraction of unique TCRs that were SARS-CoV-2-associated, and depth was defined as the fraction of total T cells that were SARS-CoV-2-associated. Using the MIRA data, each spike-specific TCR was assigned both to the spike region to which the TCR was reactive and to a CD4 or CD8 class. Log10-transformed breadth and depth values were compared by one-way ANOVA with Sidak's multiple comparisons tests. TCRdb carries this immuneACCESS record with in-frame sequences only. Its versions omit some clonotypes, under half of them owing to an unresolved V gene in the studies checked, with the rest unexplained. V, J and clone size reflect that table, while D and trimming were determined from the DNA. This sample has 100,000 to 120,000 clones in its table, and approximately 86% of those were observed once. The ten largest clones add up to roughly 3% of the sample.

The time point label, read with the paper, signifies: baseline before first vaccination. Vaccinee samples came from UK trials COV001 and COV002, including a single-blind randomized controlled phase 2/3 trial of AZD1222 (ChAdOx1 nCoV-19) in healthy adults. For TCRbeta chain sequencing, PBMC samples were collected from trial participants at day 0 and at day 28 after the second dose. Its CDR3 holds 15 amino acids, cysteine through phenylalanine. Only the CDR3 DNA stays, 45 bases, in frame from base 1. The germline V gene gives CDR1 as SGHTA and CDR2 as FQGNSA. V is clipped by 5 bases and J by 1 base, and the sequence between their germline boundaries is 14 bases long. The paper as a whole reports these results and caveats: Reportedly, close to half of the unique spike-specific TCRs recognized epitopes lying outside the regions that are mutated in the B.1.351 and B.1.1.7 variants. The 56-69-year group was small, and its depth increase did not reach significance, likely because of low power. The vaccine-associated CD4 TCRs covered the entire spike protein, and the dominant responses fell in regions 160-218 and 743-854. Only five or six AZD1222 recipients were SARS-CoV-2 seropositive at baseline, limiting conclusions about previously exposed vaccinees. Spike-specific TCR breadth and depth rose significantly after two AZD1222 doses compared with day 0 and with MenACWY recipients. Most participants were white British and females outnumbered males, and the authors suggested that clonal diversity may have been underestimated. Because no day 14 peak-response samples were available, repertoires were characterized only after the peak T cell response.

The source material was peripheral blood, sampled on day 0 of AZD1222 vaccination. This clonotype originated in an adult in good health. The sequence links TRBV7-2 to TRBJ1-1; 6 matching bases give a weak D call of TRBD1. In nucleotide form, the sequence is TGTGCCAGCAGCGCTCGGGGGACACGGAACACTGAAGCTTTCTTT. Its translation is CASSARGTRNTEAFF.